This T cell receptor beta chain stems from a study of siplizumab effects on memory and regulatory T cells. Of note for this clone: Its antigen is as yet unknown.

Trimming removed 6 bases at V and 5 bases at J, with 14 bases between. The V gene's germline CDR1 is MGHRA and CDR2 YSYEKL. The CDR3 spans 13 residues. Study-level points and caveats: With siplizumab, Treg-derived clones averaged approximately 66% of mappable alloreactive CD4+ clones, versus about 25% in controls. There appeared to be greater diversity in naive T cells than in memory cells, and naive T cells seemed major contributors to the alloresponse.

This table comes from immunoSEQ multiplex PCR, and its TCRdb copy is limited to in-frame clones, with some not included. The table records approximately 100,000 clones, around 93% of them present only once. The material sequenced was non-Treg CD4+ T cells sorted from blood. This chain joins TRBV4-1 and TRBJ2-7; TRBD2 might be the D (6 bases). This TCR came from a human donor in good health. The CDR3 loop reads CASRRAGYHEQYF. The CDR3 DNA is TGCGCCAGCAGGAGGGCGGGGTACCACGAGCAGTACTTC.